The 24 T cell receptor beta chains below were found in one sample sequenced in a study of blood T cell repertoires in COVID-19. TCRdb keeps only in-frame clones here, not all; method: immunoSEQ multiplex PCR. This table holds some 120,000 clones, about 80% found once. Sequences were obtained from peripheral blood. These receptor sequences come from a man between 60 and 75 years old with acute or convalescent COVID-19.

The chain combines TRBV6-1 with TRBJ2-7; TRBD1 might be the D (5 bases). From germline, CDR1 is MNHNS and CDR2 SASEGT. The CDR3 has 16 residues. The V and J ends lost 0 bases and 0 bases respectively, with 12 bases between them. CDR3 residues: CASSEAWQGASYEQYF. The CDR3 nucleotides read TGTGCCAGCAGTGAAGCGTGGCAGGGCGCCTCCTACGAGCAGTACTTC.

The genes are TRBV7-3 and TRBJ2-7; no clear D. CDR3 length: 13 residues. Trimming cost V 5 bases and J 3 bases, with 11 bases left between them. Germline V gene lookup returns CDR1 SGHTA and CDR2 FQGTGA. As DNA, the CDR3 is TGTGCCAGCAGCCCCTGGGCCGGCTACGAGCAGTACTTC. This codes for CASSPWAGYEQYF. The full variable domain, rest sourced from reference TRBV7-3 and TRBJ2-7, is GAGVSQTPSNKVTEKGKYVELRCDPISGHTALYWYRQSLGQGPEFLIYFQGTGAADDSGLPNDRFFAVRPEGSVSTLKIQRTERGDSAVYLCASSPWAGYEQYFGPGTRLTVT.

In nucleotides, the CDR3 is TGTGCCAGTAGTCCGGACAGAACAACTAATGAAAAACTGTTTTTT. This gives the protein CASSPDRTTNEKLFF. The chain couples TRBV19 to TRBJ1-4; TRBD1 is a possible D gene (6 bases). The V gene's germline CDR1 is LNHDA and CDR2 SQIVND (reference sequence). The CDR3 consists of 15 residues. Between the trimmed V and J ends, which lost 5 bases and 0 bases, there was a span of 10 bases.

J is TRBJ2-3 and V is TRBV6-5; D is uncertain. The CDR3 is 13 residues long. Germline V gene data show CDR1 as MNHEY and CDR2 as SVGAGI. Deletions cut 2 bases from V and 5 bases from J, with 8 bases between. The CDR3 coding sequence is TGTGCCAGCAGTTACCCCGGTATAGATACGCAGTATTTT. This translates into CASSYPGIDTQYF.

The chain joins TRBV28 to TRBJ2-7; 9 nucleotides line up with TRBD2. Germline loops: CDR1 MDHEN, CDR2 SYDVKM. The V segment lost 2 bases and the J segment 6 bases; nucleotides outside the gene matches: 8. The CDR3 runs to 15 residues. CDR3 in DNA: TGTGCCAGCAGTTTAGCGGGAGGGCCCGTATCCGAGCAGTACTTC. Protein product: CASSLAGGPVSEQYF. Full variable domain (rest looked up from reference TRBV28 and TRBJ2-7): DVKVTQSSRYLVKRTGEKVFLECVQDMDHENMFWYRQDPGLGLRLIYFSYDVKMKEKGDIPEGYSVSREKKERFSLILESASTNQTSMYLCASSLAGGPVSEQYFGPGTRLTVT.

This clone has only one observation. The V call is TRBV30, the J call TRBJ2-3, with 8 bases identical to TRBD1. J gave up 6 bases and V 3 bases, and 2 bases lay outside the gene matches. CDR3 length: 12 amino acids. Germline V gene data show CDR1 as GTSNPN and CDR2 as SVGIG (reference sequence). DNA of the CDR3: TGTGCCTGGAGCGCAGGGGGCGATACGCAGTATTTT. Protein sequence: CAWSAGGDTQYF.

V and J are TRBV28 and TRBJ1-5; D is unclear. This CDR3 has 16 residues. Germline CDR1 MDHEN, CDR2 SYDVKM. V was cut by 1 base and J by 1 base, with 11 bases left in between. CDR3 DNA: TGTGCCAGCAGTTTATCGGGGTTGGTAAGCAATCAGCCCCAGCATTTT. Protein product: CASSLSGLVSNQPQHF.

The chain recombines TRBV27 with TRBJ1-2; TRBD1 agrees at 7 bases. Germline CDR1 MNHEY, CDR2 SMNVEV (reference sequence). V shed 0 bases and J 4 bases; nucleotides not matched to a gene: 8. The CDR3 spans 16 residues. The DNA of the CDR3 is TGTGCCAGCAGTTTATCGAGTTCCGGACAGGCCTATGGCTACACCTTC. Its translation is CASSLSSSGQAYGYTF.

The CDR3, as DNA: TGCGCCAGCAGGGCTAGCGGCCAAGAGACCCAGTACTTC. The encoded protein is CASRASGQETQYF. J is TRBJ2-5 and V is TRBV4-1; TRBD2 agrees at 7 bases. This CDR3 has 13 amino acids. J was trimmed by 1 base and V by 6 bases; bases with no gene match: 2. CDR1 is MGHRA and CDR2 is YSYEKL in the germline V gene.

This chain joins TRBV9 and TRBJ1-6; 8 bases map to TRBD1. With 0 bases clipped from V and 9 bases from J, the junction kept 2 bases outside the gene matches. The CDR3 totals 14 residues. In germline, CDR1 is SGDLS, CDR2 YYNGEE. In DNA, the CDR3 is TGTGCCAGCAGCGTAGATACAGGGGGTTCACCCCTCCACTTT. Translation: CASSVDTGGSPLHF.

The chain combines TRBV2 with TRBJ2-2, with a possible D match to TRBD2 (5 bases). The CDR3 runs to 13 residues. Germline loops: CDR1 SNHLY, CDR2 FYNNEI. V lost 6 bases to trimming and J lost 5 bases, with 10 bases between them. The CDR3 DNA sequence: TGTGCCAGCAGCACCTGGAGGACCGGGGAGCTGTTTTTT. Translated: CASSTWRTGELFF.

The V and J genes are TRBV19 and TRBJ1-2, with a tentative D call TRBD1 (6 bases). Trimming pared 5 bases from V and 1 base from J, leaving 14 bases between. The CDR3 has 15 amino acids. CDR1 LNHDA and CDR2 SQIVND come from the germline V gene (reference sequence). The CDR3 DNA follows: TGTGCCAGTAGTCCCCAGGACAGAAATAACTATGGCTACACCTTC. Translation: CASSPQDRNNYGYTF.

V and J are TRBV5-4 and TRBJ2-1, with 8 nucleotides matching TRBD2. The V segment lost 4 bases and the J segment 2 bases; nucleotides outside the gene matches: 5. Germline CDR1 SGHNT, CDR2 YYREEE (reference sequence). CDR3 length: 15 residues. The CDR3 is CASSLDGRAYNEQFF. The CDR3 region has the DNA TGTGCCAGCAGCCTGGACGGGAGGGCCTACAATGAGCAGTTCTTC.

The chain has TRBV28 and TRBJ2-7; possible D gene TRBD1, 6 bases. The CDR3 runs 14 residues. V lost 8 bases to trimming and J lost 2 bases, with 16 bases between them. The germline V gene has CDR1 MDHEN and CDR2 SYDVKM. This CDR3 reads CASRRRGMTYEQYF. The CDR3 DNA reads as TGTGCCAGCCGTCGTAGGGGGATGACCTACGAGCAGTACTTC.

This clone has only one observation. This chain links TRBV4-1 with TRBJ2-5; 13 positions agree with TRBD2. The trim removed 1 base at V and 5 bases at J, leaving 1 base unmatched. This CDR3 contains 15 residues. CDR1 is MGHRA and CDR2 is YSYEKL in the germline V gene. The CDR3 DNA reads TGCGCCAGCAGCCAAGTGACTAGCGGGAGGGAGACCCAGTACTTC. Translated, it gives CASSQVTSGRETQYF.

J is TRBJ2-5 and V is TRBV5-4; TRBD2 aligns across 13 bases. V dropped 4 bases and J dropped 2; count of bases not matched to a gene: 2. This CDR3 region has 15 residues. Germline lookup yields CDR1 SGHNT and CDR2 YYREEE (reference sequence). The CDR3 DNA follows: TGTGCCAGCAGCCCGGGACTAGCGGGACAAGAGACCCAGTACTTC. It translates to CASSPGLAGQETQYF.

This clone was picked up one time. The J gene is TRBJ2-7, the V gene TRBV10-3; 9 nucleotides agree with TRBD1. This CDR3 is built from 16 residues. Per the germline V gene, CDR1 is ENHRY and CDR2 is SYGVKD. Trimming cost V 4 bases and J 2 bases; bases outside gene matches: 9. CDR3 loop: CAISGTGGGGPYEQYF. As DNA, the CDR3 is TGTGCCATCAGTGGAACAGGGGGCGGCGGACCCTACGAGCAGTACTTC.

The chain carries TRBV5-4 and TRBJ2-1; D is ambiguous. Germline V gene lookup returns CDR1 SGHNT and CDR2 YYREEE (reference sequence). Trimming took 6 bases from V and 4 from J, leaving 11 bases between them. The CDR3 length is 13 residues. The CDR3 reads CASTPELYNEQFF. The DNA for the CDR3 is TGTGCCAGCACCCCCGAACTGTACAATGAGCAGTTCTTC.

The CDR3 nucleotides are TGTGCCAGCCGACTAGCCCTGAGCTCCTACGAGCAGTACTTC. It specifies CASRLALSSYEQYF. The rearrangement uses TRBV27 and TRBJ2-7; 7 nucleotides line up with TRBD2. V lost 8 bases, J lost 0 bases, and 7 bases stayed unmatched. This CDR3 has 14 amino acids. Germline CDR1 reads MNHEY; CDR2 reads SMNVEV (reference sequence).

The chain couples TRBV30 to TRBJ1-5; 8 bases are a match to TRBD1. Germline CDR1 and CDR2: GTSNPN and SVGIG (reference sequence). The CDR3 length is 15 residues. Losses at the gene ends were 0 bases for V and 4 bases for J; bases not matched to a gene: 5. The CDR3 loop is CAWSVGDRLNQPQHF. DNA for the CDR3: TGTGCCTGGAGTGTAGGGGACAGGTTAAATCAGCCCCAGCATTTT.

This rearrangement joins TRBV5-1 to TRBJ2-1, with D hard to call. Trimming took 0 bases from V and 6 from J, leaving 13 bases between them. The CDR3 length is 15 residues. The germline V gene has CDR1 SGHRS and CDR2 YFSETQ. Here the CDR3 DNA reads TGCGCCAGCAGCTTGGAATCCTTAGCCTCCAATGAGCAGTTCTTC. It encodes CASSLESLASNEQFF.

This chain links TRBV7-6 with TRBJ2-2, with TRBD1 matching 10 bases. J gave up 2 bases and V 1 base, and 10 bases lay outside the gene matches. Germline lookup yields CDR1 SGHVS and CDR2 FNYEAQ. The CDR3 totals 19 residues. The DNA for the CDR3 is TGTGCCAGCAGCTTAGAGAACCGGGACAGGGGTCCTAACACCGGGGAGCTGTTTTTT. Its translation: CASSLENRDRGPNTGELFF.

This clone appeared a few times. The V call is TRBV5-5, the J call TRBJ2-1, with 9 nucleotides matching TRBD2. CDR1 and CDR2 (germline): SGHKS, YYEKEE (reference sequence). Trimming cost V 3 bases and J 2 bases; bases outside gene matches: 6. The CDR3 totals 16 residues. CDR3 nucleotide sequence: TGTGCCAGCAGCTCCCATAGCGGGGGTACCTACAATGAGCAGTTCTTC. Translated: CASSSHSGGTYNEQFF.

A few counts support this clone. The chain links TRBV28 to TRBJ2-1, with 8 bases aligning to TRBD1. CDR1 is MDHEN and CDR2 is SYDVKM in the germline V gene. The V segment lost 3 bases and the J segment 4 bases; nucleotides outside the gene matches: 11. This CDR3 is built from 17 residues. The CDR3 sequence is CASSLGQGANFYNEQFF. CDR3 bases: TGTGCCAGCAGTTTGGGGCAGGGGGCGAATTTTTACAATGAGCAGTTCTTC.